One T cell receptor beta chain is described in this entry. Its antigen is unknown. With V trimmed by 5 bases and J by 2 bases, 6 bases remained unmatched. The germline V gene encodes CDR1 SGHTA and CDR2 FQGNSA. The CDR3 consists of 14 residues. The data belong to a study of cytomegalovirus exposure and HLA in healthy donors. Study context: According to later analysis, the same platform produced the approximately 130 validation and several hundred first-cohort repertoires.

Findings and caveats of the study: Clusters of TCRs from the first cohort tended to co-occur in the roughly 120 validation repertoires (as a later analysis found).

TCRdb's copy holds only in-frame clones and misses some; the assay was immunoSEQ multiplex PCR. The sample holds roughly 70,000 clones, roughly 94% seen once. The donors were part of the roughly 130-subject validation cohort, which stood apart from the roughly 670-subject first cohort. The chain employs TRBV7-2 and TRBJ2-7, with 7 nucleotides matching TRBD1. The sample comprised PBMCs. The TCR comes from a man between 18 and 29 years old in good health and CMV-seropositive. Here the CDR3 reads CASSPTGSPYEQYF. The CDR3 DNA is TGTGCCAGCAGCCCGACAGGGAGCCCCTACGAGCAGTACTTC.